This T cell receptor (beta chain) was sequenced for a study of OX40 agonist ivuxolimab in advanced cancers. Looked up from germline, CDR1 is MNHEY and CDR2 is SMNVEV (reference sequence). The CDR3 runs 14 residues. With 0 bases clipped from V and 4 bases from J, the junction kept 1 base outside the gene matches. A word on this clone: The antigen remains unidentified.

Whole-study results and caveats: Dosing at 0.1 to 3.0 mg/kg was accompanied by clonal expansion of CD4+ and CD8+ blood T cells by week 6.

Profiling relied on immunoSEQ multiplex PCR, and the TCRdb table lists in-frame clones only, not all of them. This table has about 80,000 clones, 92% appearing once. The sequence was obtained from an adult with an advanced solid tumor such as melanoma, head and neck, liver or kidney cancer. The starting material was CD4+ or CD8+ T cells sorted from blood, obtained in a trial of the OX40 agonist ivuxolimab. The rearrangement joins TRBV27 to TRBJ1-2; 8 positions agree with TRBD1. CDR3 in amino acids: CASSLSGTGYGYTF. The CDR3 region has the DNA TGTGCCAGCAGTTTATCTGGGACAGGCTATGGCTACACCTTC.